This TCR beta chain derives from a study of T-cell memory formation after mild COVID-19. Study-level findings and limits: The study detected some responding clones in pre-infection memory, suggesting cross-reactive memory joined.

Germline CDR1 reads SEHNR; CDR2 reads FQNEAQ (reference sequence). The CDR3 is made up of 14 amino acids. J was trimmed by 4 bases and V by 6 bases; bases with no gene match: 8. The table lists this clonotype with a few counts. What it binds is unknown. It was 5'RACE with constant-segment primers that produced the TCR alpha and TCR beta cDNA libraries, which carried sample barcodes and UMIs. TCRdb reprocessed the 5' RACE reads with MiXCR, giving one entry per CDR3 protein. Among 110,000 to 150,000 distinct CDR3 sequences, roughly a quarter were seen once, and the ten largest hold 24%. The gene calls are TRBV7-9 and TRBJ1-2, with 7 bases that match TRBD1. The sequence derives from an adult woman who had mild COVID-19 (a few samples of this study predate the infection). Cell type and time point are not known. Sequenced input: PBMCs or a T cell subset sorted from them (not recorded which). The CDR3 DNA sequence: TGTGCCAGCAGTACCGGGACAGATTTCTATGGCTACACCTTC. Translation: CASSTGTDFYGYTF.